What follows are 26 T cell receptor beta chains derived from one specimen sequenced in a study of blood T cells in healthy people across ages. The second PCR ran about 6 to 12 cycles with a sample-barcoded 5' primer and J-beta primers. Via MiXCR, TCRdb re-called the 5' RACE reads, giving one row per CDR3 protein. Found here are about 600,000 distinct CDR3 sequences, 45% to 55% of them singletons; the top ten hold 20% to 25%. The material sequenced was blood. All receptors come from a man older than 75 in good health.

This clonotype was observed a handful of times. The chain recombines TRBV7-2 with TRBJ2-7; 11 bases line up with TRBD2. This CDR3 region has 16 residues. The ends lost 8 bases at V and 0 bases at J; junction bases unmatched: 9. CDR1 SGHTA and CDR2 FQGNSA come from the germline V gene. The CDR3 DNA reads as TGTGCCAGCGGCGAAGCTAGCGGGGGGAACTCCTACGAGCAGTACTTC. Its translation: CASGEASGGNSYEQYF.

The table lists this clonotype with many counts. The J gene is TRBJ2-1, the V gene TRBV7-9; no clear D. The V end lost 2 bases, the J end lost 6 bases, and 5 bases lay between the germline ends. CDR1 and CDR2 from the germline V gene are SEHNR and FQNEAQ (reference sequence). The CDR3 covers 12 residues. CDR3 in DNA: TGTGCCAGCAGCTTAACCGGCAATGAGCAGTTCTTC. This translates into CASSLTGNEQFF.

This clonotype occurred a few times. The chain carries TRBV6-5 and TRBJ2-3; D uncertain. The CDR3 runs 16 residues. Trimming removed 2 bases from V and 0 bases from J, with 12 bases in between. From germline, CDR1 is MNHEY and CDR2 SVGAGI. The CDR3 sequence: CASSYTLPPSTDTQYF. CDR3 bases: TGTGCCAGCAGTTACACTCTGCCGCCAAGCACAGATACGCAGTATTTT.

This clonotype was counted only a few times. The chain recombines TRBV5-1 with TRBJ1-1; perhaps TRBD1 as D (5 bases). The CDR3 runs 14 residues. V gave up 6 bases and J gave up 1 base, with 13 bases separating them. Per the germline V gene, CDR1 is SGHRS and CDR2 is YFSETQ. CDR3 amino acids: CASTTDGANTEAFF. CDR3 coding DNA: TGCGCCAGCACCACCGACGGGGCGAACACTGAAGCTTTCTTT.

This chain uses TRBV6-6 with TRBJ2-4; the D gene is possibly TRBD2 (5 bases). The J call may be mistaken, given a closer DNA end match to TRBJ2-7. In germline, CDR1 is MNHNY, CDR2 SVGAGI (reference sequence). This CDR3 has 14 residues. The CDR3 region has the DNA TGTGCCAGCAGTGCTCAACGGGAACAGTACGAGCAGTACTTC. The encoded protein is CASSAQREQYEQYF.

V is TRBV20-1 and J is TRBJ1-5; a weak D match, TRBD1 (5 bases). The CDR3 length is 13 residues. Deletions cut 5 bases from V and 4 bases from J, with 12 bases between. Germline loops: CDR1 DFQATT, CDR2 SNEGSKA (reference sequence). CDR3 protein: CSAGGRGNQPQHF. The CDR3 nucleotides read TGCAGTGCTGGAGGAAGGGGTAATCAGCCCCAGCATTTT.

The chain combines TRBV28 with TRBJ2-1, with 9 bases lining up with TRBD1. This CDR3 has 14 amino acids. V trimming: 2 bases; J trimming: 9 bases; junction bases outside the gene matches: 5. Germline assignment: CDR1 MDHEN and CDR2 SYDVKM. In DNA form, the CDR3 reads TGTGCCAGCAGTTTACGGACAGGGGTAGGTGAGCAGTTCTTC. Amino acid sequence: CASSLRTGVGEQFF.

This sequence joins TRBV6-5 and TRBJ2-1; D might be TRBD1 (6 bases). V gave up 6 bases and J gave up 6 bases, with 12 bases separating them. The CDR3 runs to 13 residues. Germline CDR1 MNHEY, CDR2 SVGAGI. CDR3 bases: TGTGCCAGCAGCCCCAACAGGGTCAATGAGCAGTTCTTC. The encoded protein is CASSPNRVNEQFF.

This clonotype turned up a few times. V usage is TRBV11-1 and J usage is TRBJ2-7, with D perhaps TRBD2 (5 bases). The V gene's germline CDR1 is SGHAT and CDR2 FQDESV (reference sequence). V was shortened by 5 bases and J by 1 base, with 12 bases between the two germline ends. This CDR3 contains 14 residues. The DNA for the CDR3 is TGTGCCAGCAGCCCCCGCCGGGGTTCCTACGAGCAGTACTTC. Translated: CASSPRRGSYEQYF.

The chain is built from TRBV29-1 and TRBJ2-4; TRBD2 matches at 10 bases. The J call may be faulty, since TRBJ2-5 better matches the DNA end. Germline V lookup: CDR1 SQVTM, CDR2 ANQGSEA. This CDR3 comprises 15 residues. In DNA form, the CDR3 reads TGCAGCGCTCCTCTACTAGCGGGATGGGAAGAGACCCAGTACTTC. It yields the protein CSAPLLAGWEETQYF.

The chain carries TRBV20-1 and TRBJ2-5; weak D call: TRBD2 (6 bases). The CDR3 runs 10 residues. V was clipped by 3 bases and J by 11 bases, with 10 bases between them. The germline V gene encodes CDR1 DFQATT and CDR2 SNEGSKA (reference sequence). CDR3 region: CSARGGAQYF. The CDR3 DNA follows: TGCAGTGCTAGGGGGGGAGCGCAGTACTTC.

The chain links TRBV29-1 to TRBJ1-1; D is unresolved. Trimming took off 6 bases at V and 4 bases at J, with 12 bases between the two ends. From germline, CDR1 is SQVTM and CDR2 ANQGSEA. CDR3 length equals 12 residues. Here the CDR3 reads CSVDWRSTEAFF. The CDR3 DNA is TGCAGCGTGGATTGGAGGAGCACTGAAGCTTTCTTT.

The chain is built from TRBV7-9 and TRBJ2-2; no reliable D call. The V end lost 0 bases, the J end lost 8 bases, and 4 bases lay between the germline ends. The CDR3 is 12 residues long. The germline gives CDR1 SEHNR, CDR2 FQNEAQ (reference sequence). The CDR3 bases are TGTGCCAGCAGCTTAGCCGAGGGGGAGCTGTTTTTT. Translated, it gives CASSLAEGELFF.

The chain combines TRBV4-2 with TRBJ2-5, with D perhaps matching TRBD1 (5 bases). The J call may be in error: the DNA end matches TRBJ2-7 better. This CDR3 is 15 amino acids long. Germline V gene lookup returns CDR1 LGHNA and CDR2 YNFKEQ. CDR3 coding DNA: TGTGCCAGCAGCCAAGATGGTCAGGGTGGCTACGAGCAGTACTTC. Translated: CASSQDGQGGYEQYF.

This clonotype was picked up one time. J is TRBJ2-3 and V is TRBV7-9, with D possibly matching TRBD1 (6 bases). V lost 5 bases and J lost 0, with 9 bases in between. The germline CDR1 and CDR2 sequences are SEHNR and FQNEAQ (reference sequence). There are 14 residues in the CDR3. Here the CDR3 reads CASSTTGSTDTQYF. CDR3 in DNA: TGTGCCAGCAGCACAACAGGGAGCACAGATACGCAGTATTTT.

The chain is built from TRBV5-1 and TRBJ1-1, with 10 bases that match TRBD1. The V gene end was trimmed by 0 bases and the J gene end by 4 bases; junction bases not matched to a gene: 12. The CDR3 totals 18 residues. Germline V gene sequence: CDR1 SGHRS, CDR2 YFSETQ. The CDR3 loop is CASSLGQGAAFMGTEAFF. In DNA, the CDR3 is TGCGCCAGCAGCTTGGGACAGGGGGCCGCCTTCATGGGCACTGAAGCTTTCTTT. The full variable domain, rest sourced from reference TRBV5-1 and TRBJ1-1, is KAGVTQTPRYLIKTRGQQVTLSCSPISGHRSVSWYQQTPGQGLQFLFEYFSETQRNKGNFPGRFSGRQFSNSRSEMNVSTLELGDSALYLCASSLGQGAAFMGTEAFFGQGTRLTVV.

In this sample, this clonotype turned up a few times. The J gene is TRBJ2-7, the V gene TRBV20-1, with a weak D call TRBD1 (5 bases). The CDR3 contains 12 residues. Germline V gene data show CDR1 as DFQATT and CDR2 as SNEGSKA (reference sequence). The ends were cut back, 3 bases at V and 5 bases at J, with 11 bases in the middle. CDR3 in amino acids: CSASGTRDEQYF. The CDR3 DNA follows: TGCAGTGCTAGTGGTACCAGGGACGAGCAGTACTTC.

A few counts support this clonotype. The chain joins TRBV7-2 to TRBJ2-7; D unclear. The germline V gene has CDR1 SGHTA and CDR2 FQGNSA. Trimming stripped 5 bases from V and 3 bases from J, with 14 bases between. This CDR3 comprises 14 residues. The CDR3 region is CASSPHRTNYEQYF. DNA for the CDR3: TGTGCCAGCAGCCCTCACAGAACAAACTACGAGCAGTACTTC.

This clonotype was recorded only once. The chain carries TRBV5-1 and TRBJ2-5; 12 nucleotides line up with TRBD1. The germline V gene encodes CDR1 SGHRS and CDR2 YFSETQ. The CDR3 spans 15 residues. V was clipped by 3 bases and J by 3 bases; unmatched bases: 3. The DNA of the CDR3 is TGCGCCAGCAGCTGGGGGACAGGGGGCGAAGAGACCCAGTACTTC. Encoded protein: CASSWGTGGEETQYF.

This clonotype appeared once. A read error may produce the germline difference seen at one junction end. The DNA for the CDR3 is TGTGCCGGCAGCTTAGCTCTAAACACCTACGAGCAGTACTTC. It is translated as CAGSLALNTYEQYF. The rearrangement links TRBV7-2 to TRBJ2-7; D ambiguous. The CDR3 is made up of 14 amino acids. Germline V gives CDR1 SGHTA, CDR2 FQGNSA.

Only a few counts were recorded for this clonotype. The chain is built from TRBV7-9 and TRBJ2-7; 7 bases fit TRBD1. The DNA end favors TRBJ2-5, so the J call may be wrong. CDR1 and CDR2 (germline): SEHNR, FQNEAQ (reference sequence). The CDR3 length is 17 residues. The CDR3 region is CASSYYRSTGIAETQYF. As DNA, the CDR3 is TGTGCCAGCAGCTACTACCGCTCGACAGGGATTGCGGAGACCCAGTACTTC.

This clonotype came up many times. CDR3 bases: TGTGCCAGCAGCGCCCTTGGGTTTGGGACATCAGATACGCAGTATTTT. It is translated as CASSALGFGTSDTQYF. This chain uses TRBV7-9 with TRBJ2-3; perhaps TRBD1 as D (6 bases). CDR1 and CDR2 (germline): SEHNR, FQNEAQ (reference sequence). Trimming removed 5 bases from V and 4 bases from J, with 19 bases in between. The CDR3 totals 16 residues.

Note on this clonotype: The junction departs from germline at one end; a sequencing error may be responsible. This chain connects TRBV6-6 to TRBJ2-1; tentative D call: TRBD2 (5 bases). CDR1 and CDR2 (germline): MNHNY, SVGAGI (reference sequence). There are 13 residues in the CDR3. This CDR3 is CASSDSRVNEQFF. The CDR3 nucleotides are TGTGCCAGCAGTGACTCGAGGGTGAATGAGCAGTTCTTC.

This chain connects TRBV28 to TRBJ2-3, with 15 bases matching TRBD2. The CDR3 runs to 19 residues. From germline, CDR1 is MDHEN and CDR2 SYDVKM. V shed 4 bases and J 3 bases; nucleotides not matched to a gene: 11. This CDR3 reads CASSSAGGLAGGRTDTQYF. Here the CDR3 DNA reads TGTGCCAGCAGTTCCGCCGGCGGACTAGCGGGGGGGCGGACAGATACGCAGTATTTT.

This chain connects TRBV20-1 to TRBJ2-4; tentatively, D is TRBD1 (6 bases). The CDR3 sequence is 15 residues long. Per the germline V gene, CDR1 is DFQATT and CDR2 is SNEGSKA (reference sequence). Trimming cost V 8 bases and J 13 bases, with 30 bases left between them. This chain's CDR3 is CSTSGPGTVPGEQYF. For the CDR3, the DNA is TGCAGTACCTCAGGCCCAGGGACGGTCCCAGGGGAGCAGTACTTC.

The V call is TRBV5-1, the J call TRBJ2-7; TRBD2 aligns across 15 bases. V shed 6 bases and J 6 bases; nucleotides not matched to a gene: 13. The germline V gene encodes CDR1 SGHRS and CDR2 YFSETQ. The CDR3 extends over 17 amino acids. CDR3 region: CASTQLGLAGGPIEQYF. CDR3 bases: TGCGCCAGCACACAGCTAGGACTAGCGGGAGGGCCGATCGAGCAGTACTTC.